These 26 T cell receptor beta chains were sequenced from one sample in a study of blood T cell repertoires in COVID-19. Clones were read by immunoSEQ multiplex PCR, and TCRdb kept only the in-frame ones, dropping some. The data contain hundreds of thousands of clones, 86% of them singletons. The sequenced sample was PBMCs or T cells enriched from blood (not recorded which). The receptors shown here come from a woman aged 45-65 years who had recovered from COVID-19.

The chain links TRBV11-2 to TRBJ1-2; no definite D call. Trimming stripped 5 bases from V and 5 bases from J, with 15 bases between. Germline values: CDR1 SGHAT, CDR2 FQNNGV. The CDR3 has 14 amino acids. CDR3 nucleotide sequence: TGTGCCAGCAGCCCTCAGGAAGGGAGTTATGGCTACACCTTC. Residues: CASSPQEGSYGYTF. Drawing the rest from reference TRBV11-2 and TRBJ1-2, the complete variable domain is EAGVAQSPRYKIIEKRQSVAFWCNPISGHATLYWYQQILGQGPKLLIQFQNNGVVDDSQLPKDRFSAERLKGVDSTLKIQPAKLEDSAVYLCASSPQEGSYGYTFGSGTRLTVV.

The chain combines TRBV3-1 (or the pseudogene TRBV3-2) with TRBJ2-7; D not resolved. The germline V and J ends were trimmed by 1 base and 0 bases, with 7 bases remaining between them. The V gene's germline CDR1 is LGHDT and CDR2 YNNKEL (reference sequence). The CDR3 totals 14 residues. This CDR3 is CASSQGWSSYEQYF. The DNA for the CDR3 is TGTGCCAGCAGCCAAGGCTGGAGCTCCTACGAGCAGTACTTC.

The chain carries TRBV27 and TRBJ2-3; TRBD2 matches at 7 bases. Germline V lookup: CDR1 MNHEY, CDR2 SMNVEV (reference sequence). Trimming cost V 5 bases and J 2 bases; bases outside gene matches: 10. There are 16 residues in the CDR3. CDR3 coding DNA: TGTGCCAGCAGTCCAACTCCCGGGACTAACACAGATACGCAGTATTTT. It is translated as CASSPTPGTNTDTQYF.

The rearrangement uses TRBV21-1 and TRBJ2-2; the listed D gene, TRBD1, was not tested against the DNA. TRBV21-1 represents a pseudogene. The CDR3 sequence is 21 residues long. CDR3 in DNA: TGTGCCAGCAGCAAAACCGGCAACCTGGAGAAGACAGAAGCGAACACCGGGGAGCTGTTTTTT. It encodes CASSKTGNLEKTEANTGELFF.

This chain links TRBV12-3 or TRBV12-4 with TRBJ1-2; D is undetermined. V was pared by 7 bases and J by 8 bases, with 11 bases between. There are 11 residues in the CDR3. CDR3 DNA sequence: TGTGCCAGCACCCCCAGCGGCGGCTACACCTTC. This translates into CASTPSGGYTF.

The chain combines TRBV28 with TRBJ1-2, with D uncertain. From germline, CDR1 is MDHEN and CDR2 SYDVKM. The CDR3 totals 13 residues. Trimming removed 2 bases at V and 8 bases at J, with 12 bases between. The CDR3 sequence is CASSLVGPGGYTF. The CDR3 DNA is TGTGCCAGCAGTTTAGTAGGTCCGGGGGGCTACACCTTC.

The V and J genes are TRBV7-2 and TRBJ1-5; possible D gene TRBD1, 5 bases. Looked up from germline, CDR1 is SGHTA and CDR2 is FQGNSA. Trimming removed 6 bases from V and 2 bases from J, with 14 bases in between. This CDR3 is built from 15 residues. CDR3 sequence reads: CASSNARVGNQPQHF. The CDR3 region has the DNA TGTGCCAGCAGTAACGCCAGGGTTGGCAATCAGCCCCAGCATTTT.

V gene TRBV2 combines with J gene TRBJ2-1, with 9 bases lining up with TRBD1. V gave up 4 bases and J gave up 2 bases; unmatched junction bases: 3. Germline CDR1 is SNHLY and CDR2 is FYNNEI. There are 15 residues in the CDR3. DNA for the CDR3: TGTGCCAGCAGTGCCGGGACAGGGACCTACAATGAGCAGTTCTTC. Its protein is CASSAGTGTYNEQFF.

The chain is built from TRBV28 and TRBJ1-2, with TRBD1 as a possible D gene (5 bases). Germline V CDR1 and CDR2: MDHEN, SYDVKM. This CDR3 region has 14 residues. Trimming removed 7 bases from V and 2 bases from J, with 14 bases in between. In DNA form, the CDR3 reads TGTGCCAGCACAGAGACAGCATCCAACTATGGCTACACCTTC. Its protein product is CASTETASNYGYTF.

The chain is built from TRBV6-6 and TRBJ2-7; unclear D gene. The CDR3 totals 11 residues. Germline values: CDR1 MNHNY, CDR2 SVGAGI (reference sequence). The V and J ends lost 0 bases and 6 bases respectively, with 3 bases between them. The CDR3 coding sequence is TGTGCCAGCAGTTACTCGCGCGAGCAGTACTTC. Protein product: CASSYSREQYF.

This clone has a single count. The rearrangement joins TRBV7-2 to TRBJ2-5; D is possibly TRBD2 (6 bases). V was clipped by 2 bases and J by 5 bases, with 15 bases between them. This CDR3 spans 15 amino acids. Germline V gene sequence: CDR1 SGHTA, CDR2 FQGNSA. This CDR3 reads CASSLTGGARETQYF. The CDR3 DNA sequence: TGTGCCAGCAGCTTAACTGGCGGGGCCAGGGAGACCCAGTACTTC. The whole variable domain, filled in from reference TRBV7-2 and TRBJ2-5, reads GAGVSQSPSNKVTEKGKDVELRCDPISGHTALYWYRQSLGQGLEFLIYFQGNSAPDKSGLPSDRFSAERTGGSVSTLTIQRTQQEDSAVYLCASSLTGGARETQYFGPGTRLLVL.

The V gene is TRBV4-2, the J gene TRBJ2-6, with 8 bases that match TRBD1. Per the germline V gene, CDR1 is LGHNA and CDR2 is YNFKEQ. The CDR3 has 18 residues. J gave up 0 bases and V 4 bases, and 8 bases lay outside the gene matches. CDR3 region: CASSPYDRGLSGANVLTF. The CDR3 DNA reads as TGTGCCAGCAGCCCTTACGACAGGGGACTCTCTGGGGCCAACGTCCTGACTTTC.

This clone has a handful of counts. As DNA, the CDR3 is TGTGCCACCAGTGATTCAGTCCAGAGGAGGTTCTTC. Its translation: CATSDSVQRRFF. The rearrangement joins TRBV24-1 to TRBJ2-1; D not resolved. This CDR3 is built from 12 residues. Per the germline V gene, CDR1 is KGHDR and CDR2 is SFDVKD. Trimming took off 2 bases at V and 15 bases at J, with 13 bases between the two ends.

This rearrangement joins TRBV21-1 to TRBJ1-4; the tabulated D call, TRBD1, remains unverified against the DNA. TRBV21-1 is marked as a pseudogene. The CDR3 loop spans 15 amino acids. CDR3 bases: TGTGCCAGCAGCCGACGACAGGGTGGTGATGAAAAACTGTTTTTT. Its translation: CASSRRQGGDEKLFF.

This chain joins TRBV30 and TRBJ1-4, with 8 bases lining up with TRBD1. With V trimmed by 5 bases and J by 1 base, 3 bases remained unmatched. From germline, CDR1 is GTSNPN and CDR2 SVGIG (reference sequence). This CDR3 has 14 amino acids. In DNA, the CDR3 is TGTGCCTGGGGGACAGGACGAACTAATGAAAAACTGTTTTTT. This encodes CAWGTGRTNEKLFF.

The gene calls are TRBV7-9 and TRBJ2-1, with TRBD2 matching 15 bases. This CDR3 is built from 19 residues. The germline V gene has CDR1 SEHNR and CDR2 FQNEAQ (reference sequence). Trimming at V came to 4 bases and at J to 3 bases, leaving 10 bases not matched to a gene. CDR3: CASSSTPGLAGGGYNEQFF. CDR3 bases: TGTGCCAGCAGCTCAACGCCGGGACTAGCGGGAGGAGGCTACAATGAGCAGTTCTTC.

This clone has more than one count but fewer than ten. The CDR3 here is CASSAEGTGGREQYF. The DNA for the CDR3 is TGTGCCAGCAGCGCGGAGGGGACAGGGGGCCGGGAGCAGTACTTC. This chain links TRBV9 with TRBJ2-7; TRBD1 agrees at 12 bases. Trimming removed 3 bases from V and 7 bases from J; junction bases left unmatched: 8. Germline CDR1 reads SGDLS; CDR2 reads YYNGEE. The CDR3 covers 15 residues.

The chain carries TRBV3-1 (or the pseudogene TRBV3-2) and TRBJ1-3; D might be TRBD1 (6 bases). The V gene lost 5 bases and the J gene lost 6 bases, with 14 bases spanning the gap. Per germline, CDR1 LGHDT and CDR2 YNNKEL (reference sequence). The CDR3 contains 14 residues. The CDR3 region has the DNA TGTGCCAGCAGCACCCGGACAGTAGAAAACACCATATATTTT. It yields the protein CASSTRTVENTIYF.

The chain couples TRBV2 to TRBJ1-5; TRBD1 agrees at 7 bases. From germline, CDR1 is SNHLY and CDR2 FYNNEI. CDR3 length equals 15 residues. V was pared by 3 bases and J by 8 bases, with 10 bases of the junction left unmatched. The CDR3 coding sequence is TGTGCCAGCAGTGAGCAGGGGGTCAGGGTGGAGCCCCAGCATTTT. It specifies CASSEQGVRVEPQHF. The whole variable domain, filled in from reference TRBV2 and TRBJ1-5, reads EPEVTQTPSHQVTQMGQEVILRCVPISNHLYFYWYRQILGQKVEFLVSFYNNEISEKSEIFDDQFSVERPDGSNFTLKIRSTKLEDSAMYFCASSEQGVRVEPQHFGDGTRLSIL.

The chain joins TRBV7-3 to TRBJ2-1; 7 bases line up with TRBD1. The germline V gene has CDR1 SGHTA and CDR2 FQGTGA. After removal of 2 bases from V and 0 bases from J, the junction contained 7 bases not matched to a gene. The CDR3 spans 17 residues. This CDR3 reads CASSLVGGRSSYNEQFF. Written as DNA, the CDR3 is TGTGCCAGCAGCTTAGTAGGGGGCAGGAGCTCCTACAATGAGCAGTTCTTC.

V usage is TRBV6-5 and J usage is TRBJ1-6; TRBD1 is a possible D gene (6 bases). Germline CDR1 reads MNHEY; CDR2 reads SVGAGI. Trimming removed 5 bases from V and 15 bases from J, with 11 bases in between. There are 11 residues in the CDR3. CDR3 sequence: CASSQDRLLHF. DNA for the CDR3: TGTGCCAGCAGTCAGGACAGACTCCTCCACTTT.

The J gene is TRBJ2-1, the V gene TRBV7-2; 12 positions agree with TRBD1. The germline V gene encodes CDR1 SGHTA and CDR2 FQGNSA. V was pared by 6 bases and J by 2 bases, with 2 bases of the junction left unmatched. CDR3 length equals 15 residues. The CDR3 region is CASRGDRGPYNEQFF. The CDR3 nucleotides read TGTGCCAGCAGGGGGGACAGGGGGCCCTACAATGAGCAGTTCTTC.

The CDR3 region has the DNA TGTGCCAGCAGCCATCACCCGACTAGCGGGAGCATCTCCGAGCAGTACTTC. It is translated as CASSHHPTSGSISEQYF. This rearrangement joins TRBV6-2 or TRBV6-3 to TRBJ2-7; TRBD2 agrees at 12 bases. V trimming: 6 bases; J trimming: 6 bases; junction bases outside the gene matches: 15. The CDR3 loop spans 17 amino acids. CDR1 and CDR2 from the germline V gene are MNHEY and SVGEGT.

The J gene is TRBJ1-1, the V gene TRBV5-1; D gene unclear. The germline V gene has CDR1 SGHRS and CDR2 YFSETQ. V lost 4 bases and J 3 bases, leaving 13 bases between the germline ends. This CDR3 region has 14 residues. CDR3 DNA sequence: TGCGCCAGCAGCCCCCGGGTCTCTGACACTGAAGCTTTCTTT. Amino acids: CASSPRVSDTEAFF. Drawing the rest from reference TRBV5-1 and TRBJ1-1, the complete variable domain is KAGVTQTPRYLIKTRGQQVTLSCSPISGHRSVSWYQQTPGQGLQFLFEYFSETQRNKGNFPGRFSGRQFSNSRSEMNVSTLELGDSALYLCASSPRVSDTEAFFGQGTRLTVV.

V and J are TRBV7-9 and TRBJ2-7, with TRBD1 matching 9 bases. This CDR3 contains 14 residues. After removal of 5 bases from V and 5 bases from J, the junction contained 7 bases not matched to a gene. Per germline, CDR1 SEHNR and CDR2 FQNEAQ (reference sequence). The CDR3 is CASSLTRDRDEQYF. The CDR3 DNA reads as TGTGCCAGCAGCCTTACCCGGGACAGGGACGAGCAGTACTTC.

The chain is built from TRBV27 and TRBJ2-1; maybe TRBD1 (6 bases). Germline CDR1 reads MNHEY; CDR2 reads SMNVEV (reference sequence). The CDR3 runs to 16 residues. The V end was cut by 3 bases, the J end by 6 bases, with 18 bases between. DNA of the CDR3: TGTGCCAGCAGTTTCGAACCGGGACACGAGGTCAATGAGCAGTTCTTC. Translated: CASSFEPGHEVNEQFF.